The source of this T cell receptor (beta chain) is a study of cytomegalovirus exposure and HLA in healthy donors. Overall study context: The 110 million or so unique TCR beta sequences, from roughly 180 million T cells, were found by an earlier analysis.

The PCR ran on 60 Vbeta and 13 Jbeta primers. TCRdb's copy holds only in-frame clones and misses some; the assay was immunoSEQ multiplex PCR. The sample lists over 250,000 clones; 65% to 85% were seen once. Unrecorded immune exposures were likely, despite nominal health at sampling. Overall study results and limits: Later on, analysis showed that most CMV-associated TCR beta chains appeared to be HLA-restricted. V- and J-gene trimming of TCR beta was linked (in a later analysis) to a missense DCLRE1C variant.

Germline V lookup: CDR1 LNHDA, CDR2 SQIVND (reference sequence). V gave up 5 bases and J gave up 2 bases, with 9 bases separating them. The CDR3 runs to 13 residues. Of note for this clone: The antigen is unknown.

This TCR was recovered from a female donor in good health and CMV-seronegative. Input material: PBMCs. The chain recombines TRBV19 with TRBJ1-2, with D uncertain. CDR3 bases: TGTGCCAGTAGTGCGGCTAACAACTATGGCTACACCTTC. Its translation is CASSAANNYGYTF.